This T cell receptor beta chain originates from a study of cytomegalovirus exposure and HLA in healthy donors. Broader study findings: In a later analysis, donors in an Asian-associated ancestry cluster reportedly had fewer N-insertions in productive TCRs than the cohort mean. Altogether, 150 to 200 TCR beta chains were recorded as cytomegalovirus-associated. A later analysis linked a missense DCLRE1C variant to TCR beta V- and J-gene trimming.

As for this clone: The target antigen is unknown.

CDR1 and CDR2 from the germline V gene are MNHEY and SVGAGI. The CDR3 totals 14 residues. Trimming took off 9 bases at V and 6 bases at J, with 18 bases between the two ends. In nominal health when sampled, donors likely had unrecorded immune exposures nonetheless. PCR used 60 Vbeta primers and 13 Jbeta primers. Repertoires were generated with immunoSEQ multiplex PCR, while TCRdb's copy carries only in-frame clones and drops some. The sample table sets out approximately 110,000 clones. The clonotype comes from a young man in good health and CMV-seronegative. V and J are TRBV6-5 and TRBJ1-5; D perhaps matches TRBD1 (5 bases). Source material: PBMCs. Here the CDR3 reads CARIPRGEGQPQHF. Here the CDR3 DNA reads TGTGCCAGGATCCCTCGGGGGGAAGGTCAGCCCCAGCATTTT.